The clone carrying this T cell receptor (beta chain) was seen once. Its antigen remains unidentified. This CDR3 has 12 residues. CDR1 and CDR2 from the germline V gene are SNHLY and FYNNEI. Trimming took off 4 bases at V and 3 bases at J, with 7 bases between the two ends. The sample comes from a study of CD8+ T cells in alopecia areata. About the study: It was oral tofacitinib, at 5 to 10 mg twice daily, that treated patients received.

Once RNA had been extracted, it was reverse transcribed into cDNA to act as the sequencing template. Generated by immunoSEQ multiplex PCR, the TCRdb table keeps only in-frame clones and is missing some. The data hold about 220,000 clones, with 50% to 70% observed a single time. Study-level findings and limits: Because one nonresponder was included, the link of baseline CD8+ expansion to response is considered uncertain.

The treatment denotes: oral pan-JAK inhibitor, 5-10 mg twice daily. Punch biopsies of lesional scalp, plus peripheral blood, were taken from alopecia areata patients. The chain is built from TRBV2 and TRBJ2-7; D unclear. This receptor was obtained from a human donor with alopecia areata. The starting material was CD4+ T cells sorted from blood, obtained at week 4, from a patient treated with tofacitinib. Written as DNA, the CDR3 is TGTGCCAGCAGTGGGGCCAACTACGAGCAGTACTTC. This gives the protein CASSGANYEQYF.